A selection of T cell receptor beta chains follows, all from one sample in a study of CD8+ T cells in alopecia areata. TCRdb's table, derived via immunoSEQ multiplex PCR, lists solely in-frame clones and lacks some. The sample lists about 180,000 clones; approximately 50% were seen once. The specimen was CD8+ T cells sorted from blood, collected around week 53, from a patient treated with tofacitinib. Receptor source: a human donor with alopecia areata. The CDR3 runs from the conserved cysteine through the conserved F or W. The D gene is left open where the match is weak. Only some rows state a clone size, as once, few, many or a class for expanded clones.

D gene	CDR3 length	V gene	J gene	clone size	CDR3 DNA	CDR3 protein
.	17	TRBV5-6	TRBJ2-5	.	TGTGCCAGCAGCTCCATGTCCGCTACGGGGAAGGCAGAGACCCAGTACTTC	CASSSMSATGKAETQYF
TRBD1	14	TRBV12-5	TRBJ1-5	.	TGTGCTAGTGGTTTGATGCAGGGGGCACAGCCCCAGCATTTT	CASGLMQGAQPQHF
TRBD1	15	TRBV4-1	TRBJ2-7	.	TGCGCCAGCAGCCCGGGGTGGACAGGTGGGTTCGAGCAGTACTTC	CASSPGWTGGFEQYF
.	13	TRBV5-6	TRBJ2-7	.	TGTGCCAGCAGCTTGGGGACTACGTATGAGCAGTACTTC	CASSLGTTYEQYF
.	12	TRBV10-3	TRBJ1-1	few	TGTGCCATCATAGGCGAAAACACTGAAGCTTTCTTT	CAIIGENTEAFF
TRBD1	14	TRBV15	TRBJ2-5	.	TGTGCCACCCCGTGGAACAGGGGAGAGGAGACCCAGTACTTC	CATPWNRGEETQYF
.	15	TRBV27	TRBJ2-1	.	TGTGCCAGCAGTTTATTAGCCAGGGCGAAAGATGAGCAGTTCTTC	CASSLLARAKDEQFF
.	16	TRBV9	TRBJ1-6	.	TGTGCCAGCAGCGTAGGAGGGGCGGGTTATAATTCACCCCTCCACTTT	CASSVGGAGYNSPLHF
TRBD2	14	TRBV27	TRBJ2-5	.	TGTGCCAGCAGTTTCCGCGGGGGAGGGGAGACCCAGTACTTC	CASSFRGGGETQYF
.	14	TRBV18	TRBJ1-5	.	TGTGCCAGCTCACCATACGAAAGCAATCAGCCCCAGCATTTT	CASSPYESNQPQHF
.	14	TRBV5-8	TRBJ2-1	.	TGTGCCAGCAGCAGAGCGGGACATTACAATGAGCAGTTCTTC	CASSRAGHYNEQFF
.	17	TRBV2	TRBJ2-7	.	TGTGCCAGCAGTGAAGAAATCTCGGCAGGGACTTCCTACGAGCAGTACTTC	CASSEEISAGTSYEQYF
.	12	TRBV5-1	TRBJ2-7	few	TGCGCCAGCAGCTTAGAGCACTACGAGCAGTACTTC	CASSLEHYEQYF
.	18	TRBV4-3	TRBJ2-7	.	TGCGCCAGCAGCCAAGACCCCTCGTCGGAGTGGCTCTCCTACGAGCAGTACTTC	CASSQDPSSEWLSYEQYF
.	15	TRBV27	TRBJ1-2	.	TGTGCCAGCAGTTTATTTGGAGCAGGAAACTATGGCTACACCTTC	CASSLFGAGNYGYTF
.	15	TRBV5-6	TRBJ2-7	.	TGTGCCAGCAGCTCCACCGGGACACGTTCCTACGAGCAGTACTTC	CASSSTGTRSYEQYF
.	12	TRBV29-1	TRBJ1-1	few	TGCAGCGACCCCCCCTGGAACACTGAAGCTTTCTTT	CSDPPWNTEAFF
.	13	TRBV6-5	TRBJ2-2	few	TGTGCCAGCAGAATACCGAATACCGGGGAGCTGTTTTTT	CASRIPNTGELFF
TRBD1	15	TRBV7-9	TRBJ1-2	.	TGTGCCAGCAGCCATCCCAGACAGGGAGACTATGGCTACACCTTC	CASSHPRQGDYGYTF
TRBD2	16	TRBV7-9	TRBJ2-1	.	TGTGCCAGCAGCTTATTTGTAGCGGGGGGGCCCTATGAGCAGTTCTTC	CASSLFVAGGPYEQFF
.	15	TRBV10-3	TRBJ2-7	.	TGTGCCATCAGTGAGTCGGCGGGGAGGACCTACGAGCAGTACTTC	CAISESAGRTYEQYF
.	15	TRBV11-2	TRBJ2-7	.	TGTGCCAGCAGCTTACCCGGCCAGGGAGCCTACGAGCAGTACTTC	CASSLPGQGAYEQYF
.	18	TRBV5-1	TRBJ2-2	.	TGCGCCAGCAGCTTCGGCTTTGTCCTAGGGGTCAGAGGCGGGGAGCTGTTTTTT	CASSFGFVLGVRGGELFF
.	13	TRBV5-1	TRBJ1-1	few	TGCGCCAGCAGCTTGAAGTACGGACGTGAGGCTTTCTTT	CASSLKYGREAFF
.	15	TRBV27	TRBJ1-5	few	TGTGCCAGCAGTTCGGGGACGGCCGCTAATCAGCCCCAGCATTTT	CASSSGTAANQPQHF
.	13	TRBV13	TRBJ2-5	few	TGTGCCAGCAGCTTAGGCGGGGTGGAGACCCAGTACTTC	CASSLGGVETQYF
.	13	TRBV15	TRBJ1-2	.	TGTGCCACCAGCAGAGGGGTCGGCTATGGCTACACCTTC	CATSRGVGYGYTF